The 15 T cell receptor beta chains below come from one sample, sequenced in a study of blood T cells in healthy people across ages. Primers used in a second PCR of about 6 to 11 cycles were a sample-barcoded 5' primer and a J-beta primer mix. TCRdb ran MiXCR on the 5' RACE reads and lists one entry per CDR3 protein. The sample consists of 750,000 to 950,000 distinct CDR3 sequences, about a quarter of them appearing once. Separately, the same data were catalogued under a study of T cells of mothers and their children.

Sequencing was performed on blood. The receptors were gathered from a boy under 18 in good health.

The chain combines TRBV6-6 with TRBJ2-1, with TRBD1 matching over 7 bases. TRBJ2-7 explains the end of the DNA better; the J call may be wrong. The CDR3 has 14 amino acids. CDR1 and CDR2 (germline): MNHNY, SVGAGI (reference sequence). CDR3 coding DNA: TGTGCCAGCACCATAACAGGGGAACGCTACGAGCAGTACTTC. Its protein product is CASTITGERYEQYF.

This clonotype was observed a handful of times. The V gene is TRBV12-3 or TRBV12-4, the J gene TRBJ2-5, with 12 bases lining up with TRBD1. The end of the DNA aligns better with TRBJ2-1, so the J call may be wrong. CDR3 size: 15 residues. The CDR3, as DNA: TGTGCCAGCAGTCACTGGGACAGGGGGCACGGTGAGCAGTTCTTC. Protein: CASSHWDRGHGEQFF.

The sample holds a few counts of this clonotype. This chain connects TRBV4-1 to TRBJ2-7; the match to TRBD2 covers 9 bases. Unmatched junction bases numbered 10, after V lost 4 bases and J lost 3 bases. Germline V gives CDR1 MGHRA, CDR2 YSYEKL. The CDR3 sequence is 16 residues long. CDR3: CASSPVGRGGIYEQYF. CDR3 nucleotides: TGCGCCAGCAGCCCTGTAGGGCGGGGGGGCATCTACGAGCAGTACTTC.

This clonotype was found a few times. The V and J genes are TRBV14 and TRBJ2-2; D is undetermined. This CDR3 has 16 amino acids. Trimming pared 2 bases from V and 0 bases from J, leaving 10 bases between. From germline, CDR1 is SGHDN and CDR2 FVKESK. CDR3 amino acids: CASSQRPGSNTGELFF. The DNA for the CDR3 is TGTGCCAGCAGCCAAAGGCCGGGCTCGAACACCGGGGAGCTGTTTTTT.

This clonotype was counted only a few times. The V and J genes are TRBV29-1 and TRBJ2-5; D is uncertain. The last part of the DNA fits TRBJ2-7 better; the J call may be wrong. Germline-derived CDR1 and CDR2 are SQVTM and ANQGSEA. This CDR3 region has 12 residues. CDR3 coding DNA: TGCAGCGTTGAAAGGACGGACTACGAGCAGTACTTC. Residues: CSVERTDYEQYF.

This clonotype was seen a handful of times. The gene calls are TRBV28 and TRBJ2-5; D remains ambiguous. The J call may be wrong; the DNA end is better matched by TRBJ2-1. This CDR3 spans 14 amino acids. The germline CDR1 and CDR2 sequences are MDHEN and SYDVKM. DNA for the CDR3: TGTGCCAGCAGTTTTGGGCCCGGCTACAATGAGCAGTTCTTC. Amino acids: CASSFGPGYNEQFF.

The V call is TRBV3-1, the J call TRBJ1-2; D unclear. Trimming left V 1 base short and J 6 bases short, with 9 bases between. Germline V CDR1 and CDR2: LGHDT, YNNKEL (reference sequence). The CDR3 extends over 13 amino acids. The CDR3 loop is CASSQVLADGYTF. CDR3 nucleotides: TGTGCCAGCAGCCAAGTTCTGGCGGATGGCTACACCTTC.

V and J are TRBV28 and TRBJ2-6; the D is unclear. This CDR3 has 15 residues. Germline V gene data show CDR1 as MDHEN and CDR2 as SYDVKM. Trimming removed 1 base at V and 2 bases at J, with 6 bases between. For the CDR3, the DNA is TGTGCCAGCAGTTTATTCACTCCTGGGGCCAACGTCCTGACTTTC. Translated: CASSLFTPGANVLTF.

This clonotype was seen at least ten times. The chain uses TRBV12-3 or TRBV12-4 and TRBJ2-7; a possible D gene is TRBD2 (7 bases). The ends were cut back, 6 bases at V and 6 bases at J, with 12 bases in the middle. This CDR3 is 12 amino acids long. In DNA form, the CDR3 reads TGTGCCAGCAGGAAGAGGGGGGGCGAGCAGTACTTC. It is translated as CASRKRGGEQYF.

V is TRBV29-1 and J is TRBJ2-1, with 8 bases matching TRBD1. With 3 bases clipped from V and 9 bases from J, the junction kept 4 bases outside the gene matches. This CDR3 contains 12 residues. Germline V gene lookup returns CDR1 SQVTM and CDR2 ANQGSEA. The CDR3 nucleotides are TGCAGCGTTGACAGGGGGCGCGGTGAGCAGTTCTTC. It is translated as CSVDRGRGEQFF.

The genes are TRBV29-1 and TRBJ2-3, with D maybe TRBD2 (6 bases). The CDR3 is 13 amino acids. Germline V gene lookup returns CDR1 SQVTM and CDR2 ANQGSEA. Deletions cut 5 bases from V and 6 bases from J, with 15 bases between. CDR3 residues: CSVFIPGRDTQYF. DNA of the CDR3: TGCAGCGTTTTCATCCCGGGGAGGGATACGCAGTATTTT.

The chain links TRBV5-1 to TRBJ1-2; D might be TRBD1 (5 bases). Germline assignment: CDR1 SGHRS and CDR2 YFSETQ. V lost 0 bases, J lost 2 bases, and 14 bases lay in between. CDR3 size: 16 residues. In nucleotides, the CDR3 is TGCGCCAGCAGCTTGGGGTGGGGCCCAACGAACTATGGCTACACCTTC. This sequence encodes CASSLGWGPTNYGYTF.

This clonotype was found a few times. J is TRBJ1-4 and V is TRBV11-2; D is ambiguous. The V and J ends lost 2 bases and 6 bases respectively, with 7 bases between them. Looked up from germline, CDR1 is SGHAT and CDR2 is FQNNGV. The CDR3 loop spans 13 amino acids. The CDR3 DNA follows: TGTGCCAGCAGCTTAACAAACGATGAAAAACTGTTTTTT. Encoded protein: CASSLTNDEKLFF.

This clonotype was observed a handful of times. This rearrangement joins TRBV14 to TRBJ1-1, with 8 positions matching TRBD1. J gave up 10 bases and V 5 bases, and 6 bases lay outside the gene matches. CDR3 length: 12 amino acids. Germline-derived CDR1 and CDR2 are SGHDN and FVKESK. The CDR3 loop reads CASSYLQGGAFF. The CDR3 DNA sequence: TGTGCCAGCAGCTATTTACAGGGGGGAGCTTTCTTT. Looking up the rest from reference TRBV14 and TRBJ1-1 gives the full variable domain: EAGVTQFPSHSVIEKGQTVTLRCDPISGHDNLYWYRRVMGKEIKFLLHFVKESKQDESGMPNNRFLAERTGGTYSTLKVQPAELEDSGVYFCASSYLQGGAFFGQGTRLTVV.

This clonotype showed up many times. This chain joins TRBV2 and TRBJ2-1, with unresolved D. CDR3 length: 12 residues. Germline V CDR1 and CDR2: SNHLY, FYNNEI. Trimming shortened V by 1 base and J by 6 bases, and 4 bases separated the two germline ends. CDR3 in DNA: TGTGCCAGCAGTGAAGATGCCAATGAGCAGTTCTTC. This codes for CASSEDANEQFF.